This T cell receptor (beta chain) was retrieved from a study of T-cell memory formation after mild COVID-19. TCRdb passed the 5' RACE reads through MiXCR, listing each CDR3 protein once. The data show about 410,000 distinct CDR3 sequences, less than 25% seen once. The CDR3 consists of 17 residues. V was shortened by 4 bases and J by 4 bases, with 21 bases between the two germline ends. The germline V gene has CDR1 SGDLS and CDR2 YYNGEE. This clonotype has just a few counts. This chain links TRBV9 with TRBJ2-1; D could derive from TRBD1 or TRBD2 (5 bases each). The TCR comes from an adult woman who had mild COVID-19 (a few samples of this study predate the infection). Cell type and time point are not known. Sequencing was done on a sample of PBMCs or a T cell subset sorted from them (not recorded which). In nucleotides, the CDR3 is TGTGCCAGCAGCTCTGGGACCCCCCCCAATCAGTACAATGAGCAGTTCTTC. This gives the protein CASSSGTPPNQYNEQFF. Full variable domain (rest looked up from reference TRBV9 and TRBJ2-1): DSGVTQTPKHLITATGQRVTLRCSPRSGDLSVYWYQQSLDQGLQFLIQYYNGEERAKGNILERFSAQQFPDLHSELNLSSLELGDSALYFCASSSGTPPNQYNEQFFGPGTRLTVL.